This is a list of T cell receptor beta chains from one sample in a study of T-cell memory formation after mild COVID-19. MiXCR was run by TCRdb on the 5' RACE reads, yielding one entry per CDR3 protein. The profile shows 250,000 to 400,000 distinct CDR3 sequences, roughly an eighth of them singletons. The sequencing input was PBMCs or a T cell subset sorted from them (not recorded which). These receptor sequences come from a young man who had mild COVID-19 (a few samples of this study predate the infection). Cell type and time point are not known. The CDR3 runs from the conserved cysteine through the conserved F or W. D genes are given only for firm matches. Clone size, where shown, is once, few, many, or a class for clones that have expanded.

CDR3aa: CSVDRGSYEQYF; CDR3nt: TGCAGCGTTGACAGGGGATCCTACGAGCAGTACTTC; d_gene: -; v_gene: TRBV29-1; j_gene: TRBJ2-7; abundance: few
CDR3aa: CSATRGLAGAYNEQFF; CDR3nt: TGCAGTGCTACTCGGGGACTAGCGGGGGCCTACAATGAGCAGTTCTTC; d_gene: TRBD2; v_gene: TRBV20-1; j_gene: TRBJ2-1; abundance: few
CDR3aa: CSARDVRGALNEQFF; CDR3nt: TGCAGTGCTAGAGATGTGCGGGGGGCCTTGAATGAGCAGTTCTTC; d_gene: TRBD2; v_gene: TRBV20-1; j_gene: TRBJ2-1; abundance: -
CDR3aa: CSAEPGQGSYEQYF; CDR3nt: TGCAGTGCTGAGCCGGGACAGGGCTCCTACGAGCAGTACTTC; d_gene: TRBD1; v_gene: TRBV20-1; j_gene: TRBJ2-7; abundance: -
CDR3aa: CASSLGRSGTGASDTQYF; CDR3nt: TGTGCCAGCAGCTTAGGGAGGTCCGGGACAGGGGCTTCAGATACGCAGTATTTT; d_gene: TRBD1; v_gene: TRBV11-2; j_gene: TRBJ2-3; abundance: few
CDR3aa: CASRTSGEQYF; CDR3nt: TGTGCCAGCAGGACTAGCGGGGAGCAGTACTTC; d_gene: TRBD2; v_gene: TRBV2; j_gene: TRBJ2-7; abundance: -
CDR3aa: CASSRLRSRGANVLTF; CDR3nt: TGTGCCAGCAGCCGCCTGAGAAGCCGTGGGGCCAACGTCCTGACTTTC; d_gene: -; v_gene: TRBV6-2/TRBV6-3; j_gene: TRBJ2-6; abundance: few
CDR3aa: CSARDPGQPQHF; CDR3nt: TGCAGTGCTAGAGATCCTGGTCAGCCCCAGCATTTT; d_gene: -; v_gene: TRBV20-1; j_gene: TRBJ1-5; abundance: -
CDR3aa: CSASKGSYNSPLHF; CDR3nt: TGCAGTGCTAGCAAGGGTTCCTATAATTCACCCCTCCACTTT; d_gene: -; v_gene: TRBV20-1; j_gene: TRBJ1-6; abundance: -
CDR3aa: CASSYLASTDTQYF; CDR3nt: TGTGCCAGCAGTTACCTAGCGAGCACAGATACGCAGTATTTT; d_gene: -; v_gene: TRBV6-5; j_gene: TRBJ2-3; abundance: many
CDR3aa: CASSAGTGEQFF; CDR3nt: TGTGCCAGCAGCGCCGGGACGGGGGAGCAGTTCTTC; d_gene: -; v_gene: TRBV5-6; j_gene: TRBJ2-1; abundance: few
CDR3aa: CASSFPQSSYNEQFF; CDR3nt: TGTGCCAGCAGTTTTCCGCAGAGCTCCTACAATGAGCAGTTCTTC; d_gene: -; v_gene: TRBV28; j_gene: TRBJ2-1; abundance: -
CDR3aa: CASSIQGLSYEQYF; CDR3nt: TGTGCCAGTAGTATACAAGGGCTATCCTACGAGCAGTACTTC; d_gene: -; v_gene: TRBV19; j_gene: TRBJ2-7; abundance: -
CDR3aa: CAISERAETGRETQYF; CDR3nt: TGTGCCATCAGTGAGAGGGCTGAGACGGGGAGGGAGACCCAGTACTTC; d_gene: -; v_gene: TRBV10-3; j_gene: TRBJ2-5; abundance: many
CDR3aa: CASTLAGHGYTF; CDR3nt: TGTGCCAGCACCCTCGCGGGGCACGGCTACACCTTC; d_gene: -; v_gene: TRBV6-5; j_gene: TRBJ1-2; abundance: few
CDR3aa: CAVGLSEPNEQFF; CDR3nt: TGTGCCGTAGGACTTAGTGAGCCCAATGAGCAGTTCTTC; d_gene: -; v_gene: TRBV10-3; j_gene: TRBJ2-1; abundance: -
CDR3aa: CASSFRSADTQYF; CDR3nt: TGTGCCAGCAGCTTCCGCTCTGCAGATACGCAGTATTTT; d_gene: -; v_gene: TRBV7-8; j_gene: TRBJ2-3; abundance: few
CDR3aa: CASQGQSSGNTIYF; CDR3nt: TGCGCCAGCCAAGGACAGAGCTCTGGAAACACCATATATTTT; d_gene: -; v_gene: TRBV5-1; j_gene: TRBJ1-3; abundance: few
CDR3aa: CASSFEGMSTEAFF; CDR3nt: TGCGCCAGCAGCTTTGAGGGGATGAGCACTGAAGCTTTCTTT; d_gene: -; v_gene: TRBV5-1; j_gene: TRBJ1-1; abundance: -